A single T cell receptor beta chain is shown here with its context. This clonotype was found a few times. This receptor's antigen is unknown. Per-nucleotide qualities are absent, and no much larger clonotype sits a single base away. Every donor was a healthy Caucasian. Three pairs of female monozygotic twins, all aged about 18 to 29 years, made up the twin cohort. Positive isolation kits from Invitrogen were used to isolate the CD4+ and CD8+ T cell populations. To prepare the library, 5' RACE was applied. The data were produced on an Illumina HiSeq 2000. A universal primer binding site was introduced by template switching, and a unique molecular identifier was present in the final cDNA, enabling accurate counting of TCR cDNA molecules. Specific primers in the conserved constant-segment region were used to synthesize first-strand cDNA for TCR alpha and beta chains. To control for contamination, each cDNA library was double barcoded with a SMART-Mk sample barcode plus Illumina barcodes. Two successive PCR steps introduced TruSeq adapter sequences along with Illumina sample barcodes. The TCR alpha and beta cDNA libraries were sequenced on the Illumina HiSeq platform using custom primers. Processing in the source paper ran as follows. Raw reads were processed with MiGEC to extract unique molecular identifiers, and MiXCR was used to determine CDR3 positions. For each individual, recombination models were inferred using an EM algorithm with the repgenHMM and IGoR tools. Shared clonotype analysis was performed with the tcR package in R, normalizing sharing by the product of cloneset sizes. To study raw recombination without the effects of thymic and clonal selection, out-of-frame nonproductive sequences were analyzed. Using fastp trimming at Q25 and MiXCR clonotype assembly, TCRdb reanalyzed the public sequencing data and kept in-frame beta chains. For every CDR3 protein sequence, its rows merge into one entry that carries the most common genes and DNA. These V and J calls rely on TCRdb rather than the paper's analysis. For this sample there are about 340,000 distinct CDR3 sequences; roughly an eighth appear just once. The top ten clones comprise just over 7% of the sample.

The sample comes from a study of identical twins (dated by TCRdb to 2016 to 2017). For the wider study: TCR alpha and beta repertoires from monozygotic twins, unrelated adults of various ages and cord blood were deep-sequenced to test whether fetal clonotypes persist. To rule out contamination, the twin experiments were replicated at different times with different library preparation protocols.

The research as a whole found: Because the same donors could not be followed over many years, the conclusions relied on cross-sectional statistical analysis. Out-of-frame TCR alpha sequences shared between twins showed an excess of low generation-probability sequences compared with coincidental sharing between unrelated individuals. Abundant cord blood beta clonotypes carried fewer insertions; young adult naive repertoires showed a weaker similar trend, while memory repertoires showed none. Invariant T cells such as MAIT and iNKT could partly confound zero-insertion analyses, although diverse VJ usage argued against such confounding for most clonotypes. In monozygotic twins, recombination models systematically underestimated out-of-frame TCR alpha sharing, but the models matched the sharing seen between unrelated individuals. Excess twin sharing in beta out-of-frame sequences was weaker because fewer shared sequences lowered the signal-to-noise ratio.

The junction shows trimming of 5 bases on V and 7 bases on J, and the gene matches do not reach 9 bases of it. CDR1 and CDR2 are read off the germline V gene as SQVTM and ANQGSEA. The CDR3 spans 13 residues, from the cysteine through the phenylalanine. The DNA shown is the 39-base CDR3, in frame from base 1. These data are also associated with another study on yellow fever vaccine responses in identical twins. Looking at the second paper: According to the authors, in identical twins the way T cells responded to vaccination appeared partly convergent and partly personalized. In the study, vaccine-responding T cell clones were precisely tracked in identical twins.

The TCR was taken from a woman younger than 35 in good health. Sequencing input: CD8+ T cells sorted from blood. The V and J segments used are TRBV29-1 and TRBJ2-7, with 9 junctional bases fitting TRBD1. The nucleotide sequence is TGCAGCGTTTGGGACAGGGAGGGTGGTGAGCAGTACTTC. It translates to CSVWDREGGEQYF.